The sample holds many counts of the clone carrying this TCR beta chain. The junction differs from germline at one of its ends, possibly a read error. MiXCR, applied by TCRdb to the RACE reads, yields one record per CDR3 protein. The profile shows 65,000 to 80,000 distinct CDR3 sequences, 10% of them singletons. This sample's time point: patch test 1, 2 weeks after DPC sensitization. Treatment: therapeutic diphenylcyclopropenone sensitization with weekly scalp DPC. Donors were 18 to 70-year-old alopecia patients suitable for DPC. The CDR3 is made up of 11 amino acids. Germline CDR1 and CDR2: SGHAT and FQNNGV. The sample originates from a study of human T cells and chemical hapten exposure.

Sequenced here: whole blood, sampled in connection with sensitization to the hapten diphenylcyclopropenone (DPC). The chain uses TRBV11-2 and TRBJ2-7; D is uncertain. The sequence came from a woman aged 45-60 years with alopecia areata. Some clones in this sample may be carry-over from other donors' samples. DNA of the CDR3: TGTGACAGCAGCTTGGCCCCTGTGCAGTACTTC. The encoded protein is CDSSLAPVQYF.